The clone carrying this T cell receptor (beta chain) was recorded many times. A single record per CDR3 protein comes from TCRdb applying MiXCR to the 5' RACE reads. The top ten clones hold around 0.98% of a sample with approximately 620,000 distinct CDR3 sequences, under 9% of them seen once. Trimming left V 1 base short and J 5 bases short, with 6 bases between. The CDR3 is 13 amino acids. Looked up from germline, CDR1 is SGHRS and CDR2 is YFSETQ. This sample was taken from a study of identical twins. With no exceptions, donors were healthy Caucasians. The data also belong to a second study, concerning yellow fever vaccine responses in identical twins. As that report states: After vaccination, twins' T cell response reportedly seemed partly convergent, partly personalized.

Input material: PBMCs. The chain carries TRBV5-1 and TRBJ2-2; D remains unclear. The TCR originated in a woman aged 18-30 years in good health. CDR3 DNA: TGCGCCAGCAGCTTGACAGCTACCGGGGAGCTGTTTTTT. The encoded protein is CASSLTATGELFF.